The TCR beta chain described here comes from a study of cytomegalovirus exposure and HLA in healthy donors (dated by TCRdb to the late 2010s). With regard to the full study: A later analysis indicated that the 120 validation repertoires were generated on the platform also employed for the 650 to 850 repertoires of the first cohort. The study aimed to test whether signatures of past pathogen exposure could be identified by cataloging public T cell receptors. Besides the first cohort of 666 subjects, a separate validation cohort made up of about 120 different subjects was used. The study combined high-throughput TCR immunosequencing, statistical association of individual TCRs with disease status, and machine learning to predict cytomegalovirus infection status. General conclusions and limits of the study: The validation cohort had no HLA typing available for a later analysis, so co-occurrence within that cohort was assessed over all 120 or so repertoires. The study listed 164 TCR beta chains as associated with cytomegalovirus. A few of the identified cytomegalovirus-associated TCR beta chains were confirmed in vitro to be specific for cytomegalovirus antigens. Of the cluster scores, around 95% were above 0 in a later analysis, which found that TCRs clustered in the first cohort also tended to co-occur in the 95 to 150 validation repertoires. The classifier was reported to diagnose cytomegalovirus status with high specificity and sensitivity in both the original cohort and the validation cohort. It was suggested by the authors that the approach could potentially be generalized to other disease states and immunological phenotypes. While some public TCRs were present in many individuals, most TCR sequences turned up only very rarely across donors.

The method behind the library was the immunoSEQ multiplex PCR assay. The original pipeline was this. A statistical classification framework was built for diagnosing cytomegalovirus status from the catalog of TCR beta chain sequences. TCRdb limited this immuneACCESS table to in-frame rearrangements with V and J called. A share of clones is missing; checked studies link under half to unresolved V genes, and the rest is unexplained. From that table come the V and J calls and clone size; the DNA was used to work out D and trimming. The sample yields about 140,000 clones; roughly 92% were counted once. The ten biggest clones cover under 0.8% of the sample. Separate from the roughly 630-subject first cohort, the validation cohort of 120 subjects was the group to which the donors belonged. The V end gives up 0 bases and the J end 3 bases, leaving 5 bases in the junction not matched to a gene. Counted from cysteine to phenylalanine, this CDR3 has 14 amino acids. Just CDR3 DNA is preserved here, 42 bases in frame from base 1. According to the germline V gene (reference sequence), CDR1 reads GTSNPN and CDR2 reads SVGIG.

Worth noting for this clone: The target of this receptor is not known. Base quality data are lacking; no much larger clone is found one base away.

The V and J genes are TRBV30 and TRBJ2-7; 7 middle bases align to TRBD2. The sample consisted of PBMCs. The sequence derives from a young man in good health and CMV-seronegative. Read as DNA, the sequence is TGTGCCTGGAGTGTGGGAGGGGCGAGCTACGAGCAGTACTTC. Its protein reads: CAWSVGGASYEQYF. The reference TRBV30 and TRBJ2-7 proteins fill in what lies around the CDR3, so the full variable domain reads SQTIHQWPATLVQPVGSPLSLECTVEGTSNPNLYWYRQAAGRGLQLLFYSVGIGQISSEVPQNLSASRPQDRQFILSSKKLLLSDSGFYLCAWSVGGASYEQYFGPGTRLTVT.